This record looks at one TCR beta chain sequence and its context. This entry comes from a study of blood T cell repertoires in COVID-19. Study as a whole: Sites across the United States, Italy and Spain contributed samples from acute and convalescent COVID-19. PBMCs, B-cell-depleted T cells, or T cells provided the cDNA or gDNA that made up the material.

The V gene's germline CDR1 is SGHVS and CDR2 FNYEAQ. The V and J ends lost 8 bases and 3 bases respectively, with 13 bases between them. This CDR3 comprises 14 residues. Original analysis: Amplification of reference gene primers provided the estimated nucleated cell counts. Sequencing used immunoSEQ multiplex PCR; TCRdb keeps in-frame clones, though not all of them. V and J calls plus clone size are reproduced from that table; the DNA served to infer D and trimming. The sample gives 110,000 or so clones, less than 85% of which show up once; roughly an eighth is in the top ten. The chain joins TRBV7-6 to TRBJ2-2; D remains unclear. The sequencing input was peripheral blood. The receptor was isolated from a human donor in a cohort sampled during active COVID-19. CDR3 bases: TGTGCCAGCTCTCCCCTTGGAGACACCGGGGAGCTGTTTTTT. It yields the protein CASSPLGDTGELFF.